This is a list of T cell receptor beta chains from one sample in a study of T cells in Graves' hyperthyroidism and ophthalmopathy. One entry per CDR3 protein, called by TCRdb with MiXCR from the multiplex PCR reads. The table records fewer than 700,000 distinct CDR3 sequences, approximately 17% of them present only once. The source material was blood. The source is a woman younger than 35 with Graves' ophthalmopathy. Both conserved end residues are part of each CDR3. Fields, in order: V gene, J gene, CDR3 protein.

TRBV18	TRBJ1-1	CASSPLAEPGQEAFF
TRBV6-5	TRBJ2-1	CASSYVKNGEQFF
TRBV20-1	TRBJ2-3	CSASSLAGEEGTDTQYF
TRBV27	TRBJ2-1	CASSLSGRNEQFF
TRBV2	TRBJ2-7	CASSEQSYEQYF
TRBV20-1	TRBJ2-5	CSASPSGGRGTQYF
TRBV30	TRBJ1-1	CAWTLQEPLLSEAFF
TRBV28	TRBJ1-2	CASSFRAPTTF
TRBV5-1	TRBJ2-5	CASKMAGSPETQYF
TRBV4-1	TRBJ2-5	CASSQVVVAGSGSHQETQYF
TRBV7-2	TRBJ2-3	CASSLRRESDTQYF
TRBV12-3/TRBV12-4	TRBJ2-1	CASTRLRGDYNEQFF
TRBV10-3	TRBJ1-5	CAISDHRGIVGNQPQHF
TRBV6-5	TRBJ1-6	CASSCSNGSPLHF
TRBV27	TRBJ2-3	CASRTTGGTDTQYF
TRBV28	TRBJ1-1	CASSLIWNTEAFF
TRBV20-1	TRBJ1-2	CSARPGVNYGYTF
TRBV7-9	TRBJ2-3	CASSHLQGTDTQYF
TRBV6-2/TRBV6-3	TRBJ1-1	CASSEARPNTEAFF
TRBV5-6	TRBJ1-2	CASSPGPVNYGYTF
TRBV18	TRBJ1-4	CASSPSLGVNEKLFF
TRBV5-1	TRBJ1-1	CASSFRTGRGTEAFF
TRBV7-9	TRBJ2-3	CASSSFSGRAETDTQYF
TRBV7-2	TRBJ2-7	CASSLQALSGTSSYEQYF
TRBV19	TRBJ1-1	CASSPRGRTEAFF
TRBV20-1	TRBJ2-1	CSAGLAGGTHNEQFF
TRBV19	TRBJ1-2	CASSDRGLGYGYTF
TRBV30	TRBJ1-6	CAWSVQLIDSLGSPLHF
TRBV6-2/TRBV6-3	TRBJ1-1	CAGSFGRGGTEAFF
TRBV6-1	TRBJ1-4	CASSAPGGGEKLFF
TRBV27	TRBJ1-2	CASSFWGREGYTF
TRBV2	TRBJ2-3	CASSDTSGLPDTQYF
TRBV5-1	TRBJ2-7	CASSFAVSPYEQYF
TRBV6-1	TRBJ1-1	CASSRREGTEAFF
TRBV2	TRBJ1-6	CASSVKQRYNSPLHF
TRBV29-1	TRBJ2-7	CSVEEGSDRGPEQYF
TRBV4-1	TRBJ1-3	CASSQESQVENTIYF
TRBV15	TRBJ1-5	CATSRDHLGKRNQPQHF
TRBV3-1	TRBJ2-1	CASSRSGGAVDEQFF
TRBV10-3	TRBJ1-6	CAISESISRARSSYNSPLHF
TRBV11-2	TRBJ1-2	CASSSSGGIYGYTF
TRBV19	TRBJ1-1	CASSIAQGFPEAFF
TRBV28	TRBJ2-7	CASSLKEGLERYF
TRBV4-2	TRBJ2-1	CASSQGSAGASGSNEQFF
TRBV3-1	TRBJ2-1	CASSQGGGNEQFF
TRBV28	TRBJ2-7	CASSFTWDRDYEQYF
TRBV4-1	TRBJ2-7	CASSPMGTAYEQYF
TRBV3-1	TRBJ2-2	CASSQGGLNTGELFF
TRBV3-2	TRBJ2-1	CASIHAAGPLSYNEQFF
TRBV15	TRBJ1-1	CATSSGRRSTEAFF
TRBV30	TRBJ2-7	CAWSSQGPNEQYF
TRBV20-1	TRBJ2-5	CSARGTSGRPIQETQYF